This TCR beta chain was profiled in a study of beta chain features in type 1 diabetes. General observations from the study: Whether TCRB rearrangement is influenced by HLA type was left unresolved in this analysis. All four CD4+ subsets of Type 1 diabetes patients contained TCRB CDR3s that were moderately but significantly shorter.

This clone was counted only a few times. Its antigen is unidentified. The sequenced template was cDNA made from the entire isolated RNA. The repertoire was sequenced with immunoSEQ multiplex PCR; TCRdb's copy has only in-frame clones and lacks some. The sample includes 620,000 or so clones, 15% to 18% of them seen just once. The CDR3 loop spans 14 amino acids. V shed 6 bases and J 2 bases; nucleotides not matched to a gene: 5. CDR1 ENHRY and CDR2 SYGVKD come from the germline V gene. This chain uses TRBV10-3 with TRBJ2-7; 9 bases fit TRBD1. Source material: naive CD4+ T cells from blood. The receptor was isolated from a young man in good health. CDR3 in amino acids: CAIRGQGWAYEQYF. CDR3 DNA: TGTGCCATCAGGGGACAGGGTTGGGCCTACGAGCAGTACTTC.